A single sample gave rise to the 22 T cell receptor beta chains below, sequenced in a study of T cells in Graves' hyperthyroidism and ophthalmopathy. It was RNA transcripts that yielded the amplified TCR beta CDR3 regions. The HTBI primer set served for first-round RT-PCR of the TCR CDR3. TCRdb processed the multiplex PCR reads anew with MiXCR; each CDR3 protein has one entry. Here the sample spans hundreds of thousands of distinct CDR3 sequences, about 45% being singletons. Material: peripheral blood or thyroid tissue (not recorded which). These receptors all come from an adult man with Graves' disease, either hyperthyroidism or ophthalmopathy (not recorded which).

This clonotype showed up many times. The chain carries TRBV7-8 and TRBJ1-6, with TRBD1 identical over 8 bases. Germline CDR1 SGHVS, CDR2 FQNEAQ. V gave up 6 bases and J gave up 7 bases; unmatched junction bases: 8. CDR3 length: 15 residues. The CDR3 spells CASSPRTGRNSPLHF. Here the CDR3 DNA reads TGTGCCAGCAGTCCCAGGACAGGGAGAAATTCACCCCTCCACTTT. The full variable domain, with the rest looked up from reference TRBV7-8 and TRBJ1-6, is GAGVSQSPRYKVAKRGQDVALRCDPISGHVSLFWYQQALGQGPEFLTYFQNEAQLDKSGLPSDRFFAERPEGSVSTLKIQRTQQEDSAVYLCASSPRTGRNSPLHFGNGTRLTVT.

This clonotype was recorded at least ten times. The V gene is TRBV12-3 or TRBV12-4, the J gene TRBJ1-4, with no clear D. This CDR3 comprises 13 residues. Trimming removed 6 bases at V and 7 bases at J, with 12 bases between. CDR3 residues: CASRPSEGEKLFF. Here the CDR3 DNA reads TGTGCCAGCAGACCTTCGGAAGGTGAAAAACTGTTTTTT.

The table lists this clonotype with a count of one. V gene TRBV29-1 combines with J gene TRBJ2-7; 8 nucleotides agree with TRBD2. The CDR3 has 14 residues. J lost 5 bases, V lost 3 bases, and 9 bases had no gene match. Per the germline V gene, CDR1 is SQVTM and CDR2 is ANQGSEA. The chain's CDR3 is CSVERLAGIHEQYF. Here the CDR3 DNA reads TGCAGCGTTGAGAGATTAGCGGGAATCCACGAGCAGTACTTC.

At least ten counts were recorded for this clonotype. The CDR3 here is CASSGQMNTEAFF. CDR3 coding DNA: TGTGCCAGTAGTGGACAGATGAACACTGAAGCTTTCTTT. The chain combines TRBV19 with TRBJ1-1; perhaps TRBD1 as D (6 bases). Germline V gene sequence: CDR1 LNHDA, CDR2 SQIVND (reference sequence). The germline V and J ends were trimmed by 5 bases and 0 bases, with 7 bases remaining between them. The CDR3 is 13 amino acids.

This clonotype came up a few times. This sequence joins TRBV6-5 and TRBJ2-7; tentatively, D is TRBD2 (5 bases). This CDR3 comprises 14 residues. In germline, CDR1 is MNHEY, CDR2 SVGAGI. V was trimmed by 2 bases and J by 3 bases, leaving 11 bases between them. The CDR3 DNA sequence: TGTGCCAGCAGTTACAAGGGCGGACTCTACGAGCAGTACTTC. It codes for CASSYKGGLYEQYF.

This clonotype was detected many times. The V call is TRBV2, the J call TRBJ2-5; TRBD1 matches at 8 bases. J lost 1 base, V lost 6 bases, and 7 bases had no gene match. Germline loops: CDR1 SNHLY, CDR2 FYNNEI. The CDR3 is 15 residues long. CDR3 sequence: CASSYGTGPQETQYF. CDR3 nucleotides: TGTGCCAGCAGCTACGGGACAGGCCCCCAAGAGACCCAGTACTTC.

This clonotype was observed a handful of times. V usage is TRBV19 and J usage is TRBJ2-5, with 12 nucleotides matching TRBD2. This CDR3 comprises 18 residues. V gave up 0 bases and J gave up 2 bases; unmatched junction bases: 7. CDR1 is LNHDA, CDR2 SQIVND, per germline (reference sequence). CDR3 nucleotide sequence: TGTGCCAGTAGTATAGATCCTCGGACTAGCGGGACTCAAGAGACCCAGTACTTC. Protein sequence: CASSIDPRTSGTQETQYF.

A remark on this clonotype: One junction end disagrees with the germline gene, perhaps due to a read error. The gene calls are TRBV7-3 and TRBJ1-1, with 9 bases fitting TRBD1. This CDR3 comprises 13 residues. Germline CDR1 reads SGHTA; CDR2 reads FQGTGA. The CDR3, as DNA: TGTGCCAGCAGCCGGGACAGGGACACTAAAGCTTTCTTT. As protein: CASSRDRDTKAFF. The whole variable domain, filled in from reference TRBV7-3 and TRBJ1-1, reads GAGVSQTPSNKVTEKGKYVELRCDPISGHTALYWYRQSLGQGPEFLIYFQGTGAADDSGLPNDRFFAVRPEGSVSTLKIQRTERGDSAVYLCASSRDRDTKAFFGQGTRLTVV.

This clonotype was recorded a few times. The V call is TRBV7-8, the J call TRBJ2-5; D uncertain. Germline CDR1 is SGHVS and CDR2 is FQNEAQ. V was shortened by 5 bases and J by 5 bases, with 12 bases between the two germline ends. CDR3 size: 13 residues. CDR3 residues: CASSKRLLETQYF. The CDR3, as DNA: TGTGCCAGCAGCAAGAGGTTGCTGGAGACCCAGTACTTC.

The chain employs TRBV3-1 and TRBJ1-1; D gene uncertain. Trimming took off 3 bases at V and 1 base at J, with 12 bases between the two ends. CDR1 and CDR2 (germline): LGHDT, YNNKEL (reference sequence). The CDR3 has 15 amino acids. As DNA, the CDR3 is TGTGCCAGCAGCCACAGGACTTTTGGGAACACTGAAGCTTTCTTT. Its translation: CASSHRTFGNTEAFF. The whole variable domain, filled in from reference TRBV3-1 and TRBJ1-1, reads DTAVSQTPKYLVTQMGNDKSIKCEQNLGHDTMYWYKQDSKKFLKIMFSYNNKELIINETVPNRFSPKSPDKAHLNLHINSLELGDSAVYFCASSHRTFGNTEAFFGQGTRLTVV.

This clonotype was picked up many times. This chain joins TRBV29-1 and TRBJ2-5; D unresolved. The CDR3 totals 12 residues. Germline CDR1 SQVTM, CDR2 ANQGSEA. V gave up 1 base and J gave up 2 bases, with 5 bases separating them. CDR3 protein: CSVEVLQETQYF. CDR3 nucleotide sequence: TGCAGCGTTGAAGTCCTTCAAGAGACCCAGTACTTC.

This clonotype was seen repeatedly, ten times or more. The CDR3 DNA follows: TGTGCCACGTGTTGCAGGGAATCGATCAACTATGGCTACACCTTC. Translated: CATCCRESINYGYTF. The gene calls are TRBV10-3 and TRBJ1-2; maybe TRBD1 (5 bases). The ends were cut back, 10 bases at V and 2 bases at J, with 20 bases in the middle. The V gene's germline CDR1 is ENHRY and CDR2 SYGVKD. The CDR3 spans 15 residues.

This clonotype was picked up a small number of times. CDR3: CASSIAVGAGGTEAFF. The CDR3 coding sequence is TGTGCCAGTAGTATCGCTGTTGGAGCTGGGGGGACTGAAGCTTTCTTT. The chain employs TRBV19 and TRBJ1-1, with D maybe TRBD1 (5 bases). V was pared by 3 bases and J by 5 bases, with 19 bases between. CDR3 size: 16 residues. The germline gives CDR1 LNHDA, CDR2 SQIVND (reference sequence).

The V and J genes are TRBV20-1 and TRBJ2-7; TRBD2 aligns across 11 bases. V dropped 3 bases and J dropped 2; count of bases not matched to a gene: 9. This CDR3 region has 16 residues. The germline V gene has CDR1 DFQATT and CDR2 SNEGSKA (reference sequence). CDR3 residues: CSASTPGLAAPYEQYF. CDR3 bases: TGCAGTGCTAGCACCCCGGGACTAGCGGCCCCCTACGAGCAGTACTTC.

This clonotype has a count of ten or more. The genes are TRBV7-9 and TRBJ1-2; D gene unclear. V lost 6 bases and J lost 0, with 11 bases in between. Per the germline V gene, CDR1 is SEHNR and CDR2 is FQNEAQ (reference sequence). The CDR3 spans 14 residues. The CDR3 nucleotides are TGTGCCAGCAGTCCATATGCTACTAACTATGGCTACACCTTC. This sequence encodes CASSPYATNYGYTF. The whole variable domain, filled in from reference TRBV7-9 and TRBJ1-2, reads DTGVSQNPRHKITKRGQNVTFRCDPISEHNRLYWYRQTLGQGPEFLTYFQNEAQLEKSRLLSDRFSAERPKGSFSTLEIQRTEQGDSAMYLCASSPYATNYGYTFGSGTRLTVV.

Note on this clonotype: A junction end diverges from the germline sequence, so it may reflect a read error. This chain connects TRBV9 to TRBJ1-3, with D hard to call. Germline lookup yields CDR1 SGDLS and CDR2 YYNGEE. The CDR3 loop spans 15 amino acids. The CDR3 protein is CASSPEAALGYTIYF. The CDR3 DNA reads TGTGCCAGCAGCCCCGAGGCGGCCCTTGGATACACCATATATTTT. Complete variable domain (other parts from reference TRBV9 and TRBJ1-3): DSGVTQTPKHLITATGQRVTLRCSPRSGDLSVYWYQQSLDQGLQFLIQYYNGEERAKGNILERFSAQQFPDLHSELNLSSLELGDSALYFCASSPEAALGYTIYFGEGSWLTVV.

This clonotype was detected many times. This chain joins TRBV7-8 and TRBJ1-6; TRBD1 agrees at 9 bases. This CDR3 region has 16 residues. From germline, CDR1 is SGHVS and CDR2 FQNEAQ. V lost 2 bases, J lost 8 bases, and 7 bases stayed unmatched. The CDR3 loop is CASSLSQDRGDSPLHF. DNA for the CDR3: TGTGCCAGCAGCTTATCGCAGGACAGGGGCGATTCACCCCTCCACTTT.

This rearrangement joins TRBV2 to TRBJ1-4, with D unresolved. This CDR3 spans 17 amino acids. V lost 9 bases and J lost 2, with 22 bases in between. The germline gives CDR1 SNHLY, CDR2 FYNNEI. The CDR3 sequence is CASRGFAFGRTNEKLFF. DNA of the CDR3: TGTGCCAGTAGAGGTTTCGCCTTTGGTCGGACTAATGAAAAACTGTTTTTT.

This chain joins TRBV11-1 and TRBJ2-7; 10 bases line up with TRBD2. CDR3 size: 14 residues. Losses at the gene ends were 3 bases for V and 6 bases for J; bases not matched to a gene: 5. From germline, CDR1 is SGHAT and CDR2 FQDESV (reference sequence). CDR3 in DNA: TGTGCCAGCAGCTTGTCTAGCGGGAGTTCCGAGCAGTACTTC. It yields the protein CASSLSSGSSEQYF. Drawing the rest from reference TRBV11-1 and TRBJ2-7, the complete variable domain is EAEVAQSPRYKITEKSQAVAFWCDPISGHATLYWYRQILGQGPELLVQFQDESVVDDSQLPKDRFSAERLKGVDSTLKIQPAELGDSAMYLCASSLSSGSSEQYFGPGTRLTVT.

This clonotype occurred many times. The chain links TRBV7-9 to TRBJ1-5, with a weak D call TRBD1 (5 bases). Trimming cost V 2 bases and J 3 bases, with 14 bases left between them. Looked up from germline, CDR1 is SEHNR and CDR2 is FQNEAQ (reference sequence). CDR3 length: 16 residues. CDR3 nucleotides: TGTGCCAGCAGCTTAACGACCGGAGGGGCCAATCAGCCCCAGCATTTT. Its translation: CASSLTTGGANQPQHF.

This clonotype occurred many times. The rearrangement links TRBV2 to TRBJ2-7; D assignment may be TRBD1 or TRBD2 (6 bases each). Trimming took off 9 bases at V and 2 bases at J, with 17 bases between the two ends. This CDR3 contains 14 residues. The germline V gene encodes CDR1 SNHLY and CDR2 FYNNEI. The DNA for the CDR3 is TGTGCCAGTGGACTACAACAGGGAACCTACGAGCAGTACTTC. Translation gives CASGLQQGTYEQYF.

The chain combines TRBV29-1 with TRBJ1-3, with 9 bases matching TRBD1. The CDR3 is 12 amino acids. V shed 4 bases, J shed 9 bases, and the junction held 4 bases outside the gene matches. Germline CDR1 reads SQVTM; CDR2 reads ANQGSEA. The CDR3 spells CSVADRGSTIYF. In DNA form, the CDR3 reads TGCAGCGTTGCGGACAGGGGTAGCACCATATATTTT.